Below, one T cell receptor beta chain is given with its context. Germline V CDR1 and CDR2: MNHNS, SASEGT. The CDR3 is made up of 13 amino acids. V lost 9 bases and J lost 5, with 16 bases in between. These data belong to a study of technical replicates of blood from several donors. This table comes from immunoSEQ multiplex PCR, and its TCRdb copy is limited to in-frame clones, with some not included. The sample shows under 70,000 clones, roughly nine tenths of them seen only once. The TCR sequence derives from a human donor in good health. Some clones in this sample may be carry-over from other donors' samples. The V and J genes are TRBV6-1 and TRBJ1-2; D gene uncertain. Source material: PBMCs. The CDR3 region is CASSETGYYGYTF. CDR3 bases: TGTGCCAGTTCGGAAACGGGGTATTATGGCTACACCTTC.